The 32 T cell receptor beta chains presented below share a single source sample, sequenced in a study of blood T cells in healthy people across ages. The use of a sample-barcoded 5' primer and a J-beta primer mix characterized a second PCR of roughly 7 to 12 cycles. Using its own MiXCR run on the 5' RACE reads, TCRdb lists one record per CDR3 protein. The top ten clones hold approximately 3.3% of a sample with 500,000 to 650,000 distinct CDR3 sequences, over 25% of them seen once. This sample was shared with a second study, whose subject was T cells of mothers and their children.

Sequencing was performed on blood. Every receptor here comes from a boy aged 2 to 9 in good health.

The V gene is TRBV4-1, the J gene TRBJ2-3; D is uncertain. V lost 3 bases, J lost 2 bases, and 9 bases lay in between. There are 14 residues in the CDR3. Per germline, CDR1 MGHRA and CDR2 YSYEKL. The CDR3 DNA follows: TGCGCCAGCAGCCACCTCAGAGACACAGATACGCAGTATTTT. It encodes CASSHLRDTDTQYF.

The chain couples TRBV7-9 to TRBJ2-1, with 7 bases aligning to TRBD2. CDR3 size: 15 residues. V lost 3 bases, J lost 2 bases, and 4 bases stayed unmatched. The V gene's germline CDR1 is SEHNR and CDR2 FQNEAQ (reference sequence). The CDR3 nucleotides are TGTGCCAGCAGCTTCGTGAGCGGGACCTACAATGAGCAGTTCTTC. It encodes CASSFVSGTYNEQFF. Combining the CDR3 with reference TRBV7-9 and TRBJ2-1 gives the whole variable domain DTGVSQNPRHKITKRGQNVTFRCDPISEHNRLYWYRQTLGQGPEFLTYFQNEAQLEKSRLLSDRFSAERPKGSFSTLEIQRTEQGDSAMYLCASSFVSGTYNEQFFGPGTRLTVL.

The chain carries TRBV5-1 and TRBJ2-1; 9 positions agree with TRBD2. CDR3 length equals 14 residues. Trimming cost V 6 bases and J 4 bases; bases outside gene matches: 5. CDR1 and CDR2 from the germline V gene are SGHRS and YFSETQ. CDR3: CASNPGLAYNEQFF. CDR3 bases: TGCGCCAGCAACCCGGGACTAGCTTACAATGAGCAGTTCTTC.

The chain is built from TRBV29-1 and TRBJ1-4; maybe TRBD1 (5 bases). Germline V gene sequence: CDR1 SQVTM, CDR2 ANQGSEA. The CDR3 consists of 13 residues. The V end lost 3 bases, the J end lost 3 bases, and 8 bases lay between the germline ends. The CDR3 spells CSVEEGPNEKLFF. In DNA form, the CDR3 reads TGCAGCGTTGAGGAGGGACCTAATGAAAAACTGTTTTTT.

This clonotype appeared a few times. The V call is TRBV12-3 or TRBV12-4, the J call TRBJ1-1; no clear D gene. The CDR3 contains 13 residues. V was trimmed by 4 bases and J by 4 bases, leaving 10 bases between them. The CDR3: CASSSGILTEAFF. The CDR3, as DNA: TGTGCCAGCAGTTCAGGTATACTCACTGAAGCTTTCTTT.

The DNA for the CDR3 is TGCAGCGTTGAAGATTGGTATGACACCGGGACGGGGGGACGAATCGGCGAGCAGTACTTC. Translation gives CSVEDWYDTGTGGRIGEQYF. The chain recombines TRBV29-1 with TRBJ2-5, with 7 bases matching TRBD2. With the DNA end fitting TRBJ2-7 better, the J assignment may be wrong. Germline V gene lookup returns CDR1 SQVTM and CDR2 ANQGSEA. The CDR3 has 20 residues.

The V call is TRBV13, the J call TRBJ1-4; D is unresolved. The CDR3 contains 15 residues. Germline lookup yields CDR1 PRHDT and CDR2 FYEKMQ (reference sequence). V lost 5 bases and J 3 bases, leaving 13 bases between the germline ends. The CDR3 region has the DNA TGTGCCAGCAGCGCCAGCTCGTCGGCTAATGAAAAACTGTTTTTT. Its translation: CASSASSSANEKLFF.

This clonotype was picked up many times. The CDR3 bases are TGTGCCAGCAGCTTAGGAGGGGACGAGCAGTACTTC. Translated, it gives CASSLGGDEQYF. The chain couples TRBV7-8 to TRBJ2-7; D assignment may be TRBD1 or TRBD2 (5 bases each). The CDR3 runs to 12 residues. V lost 1 base and J lost 5, with 6 bases in between. Germline CDR1 SGHVS, CDR2 FQNEAQ. Looking up the rest from reference TRBV7-8 and TRBJ2-7 gives the full variable domain: GAGVSQSPRYKVAKRGQDVALRCDPISGHVSLFWYQQALGQGPEFLTYFQNEAQLDKSGLPSDRFFAERPEGSVSTLKIQRTQQEDSAVYLCASSLGGDEQYFGPGTRLTVT.

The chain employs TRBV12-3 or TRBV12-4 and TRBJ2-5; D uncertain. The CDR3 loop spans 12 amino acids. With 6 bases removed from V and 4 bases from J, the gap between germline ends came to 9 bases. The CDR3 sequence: CASRATLETQYF. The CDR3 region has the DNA TGTGCCAGCAGGGCTACGCTAGAGACCCAGTACTTC.

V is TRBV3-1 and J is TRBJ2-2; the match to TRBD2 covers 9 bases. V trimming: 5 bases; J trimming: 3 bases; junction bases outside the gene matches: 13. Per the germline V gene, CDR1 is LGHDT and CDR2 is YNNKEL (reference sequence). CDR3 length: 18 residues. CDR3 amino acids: CASSTPSGTSTHTGELFF. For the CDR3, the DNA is TGTGCCAGCAGCACGCCCTCCGGGACTAGCACGCACACCGGGGAGCTGTTTTTT.

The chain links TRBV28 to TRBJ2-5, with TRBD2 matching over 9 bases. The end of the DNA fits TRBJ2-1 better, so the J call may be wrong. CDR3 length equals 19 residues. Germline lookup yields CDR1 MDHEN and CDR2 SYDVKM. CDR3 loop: CASSFAGLALGRPYNEQFF. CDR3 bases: TGTGCCAGCAGTTTCGCGGGACTAGCCCTCGGCCGACCCTACAATGAGCAGTTCTTC.

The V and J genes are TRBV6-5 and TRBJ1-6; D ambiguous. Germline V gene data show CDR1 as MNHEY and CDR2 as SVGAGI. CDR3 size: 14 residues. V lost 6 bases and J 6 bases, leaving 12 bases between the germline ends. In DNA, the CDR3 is TGTGCCAGCAGGGATAACAGCGTTAATTCACCCCTCCACTTT. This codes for CASRDNSVNSPLHF.

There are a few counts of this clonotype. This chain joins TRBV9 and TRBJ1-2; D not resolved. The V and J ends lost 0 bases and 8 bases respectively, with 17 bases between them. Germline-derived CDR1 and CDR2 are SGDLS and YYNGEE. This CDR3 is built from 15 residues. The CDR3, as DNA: TGTGCCAGCAGCGTAGATTGGACTGGGTACGACGGCTACACCTTC. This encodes CASSVDWTGYDGYTF. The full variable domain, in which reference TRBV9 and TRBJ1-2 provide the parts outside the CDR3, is DSGVTQTPKHLITATGQRVTLRCSPRSGDLSVYWYQQSLDQGLQFLIQYYNGEERAKGNILERFSAQQFPDLHSELNLSSLELGDSALYFCASSVDWTGYDGYTFGSGTRLTVV.

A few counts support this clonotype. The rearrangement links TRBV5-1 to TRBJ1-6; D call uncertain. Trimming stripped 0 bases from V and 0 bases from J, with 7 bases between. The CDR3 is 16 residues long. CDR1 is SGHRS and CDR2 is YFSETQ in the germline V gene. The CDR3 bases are TGCGCCAGCAGCTTGGGGAAGAGCTCCTATAATTCACCCCTCCACTTT. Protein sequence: CASSLGKSSYNSPLHF.

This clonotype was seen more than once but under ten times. CDR3 nucleotides: TGTGCCAGCAGTCTCGGGGGAACCAAAAACATTCAGTACTTC. Its protein is CASSLGGTKNIQYF. The chain combines TRBV27 with TRBJ2-4; weak D call: TRBD2 (6 bases). V lost 5 bases and J 2 bases, leaving 10 bases between the germline ends. CDR1 and CDR2 from the germline V gene are MNHEY and SMNVEV (reference sequence). The CDR3 is made up of 14 amino acids.

DNA for the CDR3: TGTGCCAGCAGTTCGACCCCCCACATGAACACTGAAGCTTTCTTT. It translates to CASSSTPHMNTEAFF. The chain recombines TRBV27 with TRBJ1-1; no reliable D call. Trimming pared 4 bases from V and 0 bases from J, leaving 12 bases between. Germline assignment: CDR1 MNHEY and CDR2 SMNVEV (reference sequence). The CDR3 sequence is 15 residues long.

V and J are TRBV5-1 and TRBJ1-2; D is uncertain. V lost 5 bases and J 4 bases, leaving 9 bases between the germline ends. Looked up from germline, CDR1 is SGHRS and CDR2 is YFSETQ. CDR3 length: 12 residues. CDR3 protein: CASRVPGYGYTF. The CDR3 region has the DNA TGCGCCAGCAGGGTCCCGGGCTATGGCTACACCTTC.

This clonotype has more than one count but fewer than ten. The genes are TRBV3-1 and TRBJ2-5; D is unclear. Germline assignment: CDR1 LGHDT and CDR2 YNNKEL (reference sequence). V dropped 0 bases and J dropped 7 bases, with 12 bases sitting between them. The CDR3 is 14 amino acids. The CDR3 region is CASSQDHRMGTQYF. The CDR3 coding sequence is TGTGCCAGCAGCCAAGATCATCGCATGGGGACCCAGTACTTC.

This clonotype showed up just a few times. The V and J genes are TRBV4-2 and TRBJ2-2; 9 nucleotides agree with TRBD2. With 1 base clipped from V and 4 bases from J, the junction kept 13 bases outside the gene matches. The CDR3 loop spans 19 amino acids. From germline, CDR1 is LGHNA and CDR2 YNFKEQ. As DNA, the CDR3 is TGTGCCAGCAGCCAAGTAATAGCGGGGGTCGATCCATCCACCGGGGAGCTGTTTTTT. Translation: CASSQVIAGVDPSTGELFF.

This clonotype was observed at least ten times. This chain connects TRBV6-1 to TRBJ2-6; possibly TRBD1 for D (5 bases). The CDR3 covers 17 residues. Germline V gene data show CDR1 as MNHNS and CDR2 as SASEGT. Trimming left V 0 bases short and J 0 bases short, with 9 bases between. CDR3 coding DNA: TGTGCCAGCAGTGAAGCATGGGGCGGCTCTGGGGCCAACGTCCTGACTTTC. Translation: CASSEAWGGSGANVLTF.

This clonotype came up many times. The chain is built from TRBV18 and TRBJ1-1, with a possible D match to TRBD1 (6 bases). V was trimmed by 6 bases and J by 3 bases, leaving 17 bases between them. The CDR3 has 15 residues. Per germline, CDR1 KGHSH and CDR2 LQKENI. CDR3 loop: CASSRLKQGDTEAFF. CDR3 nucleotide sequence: TGTGCCAGCTCTCGCTTGAAACAGGGAGACACTGAAGCTTTCTTT.

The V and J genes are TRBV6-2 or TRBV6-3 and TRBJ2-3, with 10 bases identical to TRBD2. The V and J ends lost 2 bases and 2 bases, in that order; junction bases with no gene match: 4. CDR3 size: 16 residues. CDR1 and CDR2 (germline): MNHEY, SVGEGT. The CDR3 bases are TGTGCCAGCAGTTACCCACTAGCGGGGCCCACAGATACGCAGTATTTT. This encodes CASSYPLAGPTDTQYF.

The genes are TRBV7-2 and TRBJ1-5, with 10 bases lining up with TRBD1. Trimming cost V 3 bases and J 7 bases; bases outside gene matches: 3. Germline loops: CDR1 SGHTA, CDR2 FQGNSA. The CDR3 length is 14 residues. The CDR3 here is CASSLTGGRQPQHF. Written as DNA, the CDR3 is TGTGCCAGCAGCTTGACAGGGGGCCGGCAGCCCCAGCATTTT.

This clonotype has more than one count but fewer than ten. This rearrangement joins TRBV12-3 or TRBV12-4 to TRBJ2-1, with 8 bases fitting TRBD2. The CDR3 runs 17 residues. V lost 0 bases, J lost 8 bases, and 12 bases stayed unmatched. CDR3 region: CASSLASRGGRPDEQFF. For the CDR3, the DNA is TGTGCCAGCAGTTTAGCGAGCCGGGGGGGCCGACCCGATGAGCAGTTCTTC.

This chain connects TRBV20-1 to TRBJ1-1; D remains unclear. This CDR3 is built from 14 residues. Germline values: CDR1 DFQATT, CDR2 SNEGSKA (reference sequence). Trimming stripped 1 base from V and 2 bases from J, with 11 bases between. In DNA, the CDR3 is TGCAGTGCTAGAGTCGCCCAGTATAACACTGAAGCTTTCTTT. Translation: CSARVAQYNTEAFF.

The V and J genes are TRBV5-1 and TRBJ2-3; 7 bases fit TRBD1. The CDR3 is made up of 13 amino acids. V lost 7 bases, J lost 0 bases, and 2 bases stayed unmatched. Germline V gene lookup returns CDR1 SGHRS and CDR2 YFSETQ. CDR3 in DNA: TGCGCCAGCGCGACAGGGAGCACAGATACGCAGTATTTT. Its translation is CASATGSTDTQYF.

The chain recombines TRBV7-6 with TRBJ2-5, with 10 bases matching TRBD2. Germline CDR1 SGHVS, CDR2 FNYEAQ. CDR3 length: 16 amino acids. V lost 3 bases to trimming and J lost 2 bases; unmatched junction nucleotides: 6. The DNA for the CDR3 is TGTGCCAGCAGCTTGAGGACTAGCGGTTTTCAAGAGACCCAGTACTTC. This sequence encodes CASSLRTSGFQETQYF.

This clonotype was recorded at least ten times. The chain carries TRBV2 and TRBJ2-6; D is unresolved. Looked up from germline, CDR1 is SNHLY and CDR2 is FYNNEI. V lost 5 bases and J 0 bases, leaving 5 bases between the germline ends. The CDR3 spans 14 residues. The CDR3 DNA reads TGTGCCAGCAGTCAGAGCTCTGGGGCCAACGTCCTGACTTTC. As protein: CASSQSSGANVLTF.

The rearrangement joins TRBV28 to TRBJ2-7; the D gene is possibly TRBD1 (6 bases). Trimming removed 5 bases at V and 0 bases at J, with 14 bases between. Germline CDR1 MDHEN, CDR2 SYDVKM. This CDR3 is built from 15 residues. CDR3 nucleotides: TGTGCCAGCAGTCTAACAGGGCTCAACTCCTACGAGCAGTACTTC. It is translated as CASSLTGLNSYEQYF.

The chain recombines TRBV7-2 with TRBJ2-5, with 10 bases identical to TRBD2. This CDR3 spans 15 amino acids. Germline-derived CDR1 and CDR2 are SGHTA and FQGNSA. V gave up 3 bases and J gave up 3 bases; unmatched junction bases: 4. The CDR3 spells CASSFNSGGKETQYF. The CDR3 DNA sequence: TGTGCCAGCAGCTTCAATAGCGGGGGGAAAGAGACCCAGTACTTC.

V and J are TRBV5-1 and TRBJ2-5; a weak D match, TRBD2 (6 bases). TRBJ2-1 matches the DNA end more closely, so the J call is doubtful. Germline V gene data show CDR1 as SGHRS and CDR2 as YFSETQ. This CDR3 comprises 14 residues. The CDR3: CASSDSGGANEQFF. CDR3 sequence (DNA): TGCGCCAGCAGCGATAGCGGAGGGGCCAATGAGCAGTTCTTC.

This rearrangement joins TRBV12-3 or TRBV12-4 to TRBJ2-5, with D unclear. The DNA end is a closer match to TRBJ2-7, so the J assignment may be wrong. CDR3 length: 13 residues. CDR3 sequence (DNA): TGTGCCAGCAGTTTATCTTGGGCACACGAGCAGTACTTC. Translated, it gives CASSLSWAHEQYF.